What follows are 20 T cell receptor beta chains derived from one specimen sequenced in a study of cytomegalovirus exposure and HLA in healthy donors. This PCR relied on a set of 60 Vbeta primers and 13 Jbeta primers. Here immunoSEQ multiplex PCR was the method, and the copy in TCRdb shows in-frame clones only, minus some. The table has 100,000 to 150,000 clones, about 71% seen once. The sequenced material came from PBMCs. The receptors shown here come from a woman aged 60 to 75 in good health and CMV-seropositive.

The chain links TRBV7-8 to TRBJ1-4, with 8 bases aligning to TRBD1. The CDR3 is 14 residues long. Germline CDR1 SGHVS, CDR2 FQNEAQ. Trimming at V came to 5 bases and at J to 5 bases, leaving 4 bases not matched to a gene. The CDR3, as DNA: TGTGCCAGCAGCATCGGACAGGGAAATGAAAAACTGTTTTTT. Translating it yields CASSIGQGNEKLFF. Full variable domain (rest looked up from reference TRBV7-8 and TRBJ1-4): GAGVSQSPRYKVAKRGQDVALRCDPISGHVSLFWYQQALGQGPEFLTYFQNEAQLDKSGLPSDRFFAERPEGSVSTLKIQRTQQEDSAVYLCASSIGQGNEKLFFGSGTQLSVL.

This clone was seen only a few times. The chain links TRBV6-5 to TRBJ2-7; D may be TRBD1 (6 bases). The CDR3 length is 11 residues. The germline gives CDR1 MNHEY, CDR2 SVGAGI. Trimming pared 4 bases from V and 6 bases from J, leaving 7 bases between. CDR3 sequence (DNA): TGTGCCAGCAGTTGGGGGCGCGAGCAGTACTTC. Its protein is CASSWGREQYF.

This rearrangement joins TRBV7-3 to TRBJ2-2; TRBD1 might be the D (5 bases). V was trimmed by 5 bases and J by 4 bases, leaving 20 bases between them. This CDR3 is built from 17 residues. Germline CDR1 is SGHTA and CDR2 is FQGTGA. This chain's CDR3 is CASSDRNRRGGTGELFF. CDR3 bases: TGTGCCAGCAGCGATAGGAACAGGCGAGGTGGCACCGGGGAGCTGTTTTTT.

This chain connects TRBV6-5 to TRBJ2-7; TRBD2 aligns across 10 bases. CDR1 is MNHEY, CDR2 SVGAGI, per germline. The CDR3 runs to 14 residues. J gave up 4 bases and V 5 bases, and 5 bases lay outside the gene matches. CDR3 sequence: CASSPWTSGYEQYF. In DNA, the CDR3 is TGTGCCAGCAGTCCTTGGACTAGCGGTTACGAGCAGTACTTC.

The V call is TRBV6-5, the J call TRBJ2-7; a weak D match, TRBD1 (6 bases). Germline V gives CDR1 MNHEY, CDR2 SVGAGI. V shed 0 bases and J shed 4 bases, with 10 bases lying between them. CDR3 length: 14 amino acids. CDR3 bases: TGTGCCAGCAGTTACTCTGAGGGGGAATACGAGCAGTACTTC. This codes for CASSYSEGEYEQYF.

In DNA, the CDR3 is TGTGCCAGCAGTTTAGAGGCGACGGCAACTAGCACAGATACGCAGTATTTT. Its translation is CASSLEATATSTDTQYF. This chain joins TRBV27 and TRBJ2-3; no clear D gene. The germline V gene has CDR1 MNHEY and CDR2 SMNVEV (reference sequence). The CDR3 sequence is 17 residues long. Trimming shortened V by 2 bases and J by 0 bases, and 15 bases separated the two germline ends.

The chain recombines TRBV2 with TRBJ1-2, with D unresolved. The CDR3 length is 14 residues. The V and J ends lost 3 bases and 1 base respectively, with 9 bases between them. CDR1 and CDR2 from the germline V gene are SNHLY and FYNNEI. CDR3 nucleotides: TGTGCCAGCAGTGAGGGGAGGATTAACTATGGCTACACCTTC. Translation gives CASSEGRINYGYTF.

This chain's CDR3 is CASSLVAGGMDTEAFF. CDR3 DNA: TGTGCCAGCAGCTTAGTGGCAGGGGGCATGGACACTGAAGCTTTCTTT. J is TRBJ1-1 and V is TRBV7-8; 8 bases match TRBD1. With V trimmed by 1 base and J by 3 bases, 7 bases remained unmatched. This CDR3 comprises 16 residues. Germline V gives CDR1 SGHVS, CDR2 FQNEAQ.

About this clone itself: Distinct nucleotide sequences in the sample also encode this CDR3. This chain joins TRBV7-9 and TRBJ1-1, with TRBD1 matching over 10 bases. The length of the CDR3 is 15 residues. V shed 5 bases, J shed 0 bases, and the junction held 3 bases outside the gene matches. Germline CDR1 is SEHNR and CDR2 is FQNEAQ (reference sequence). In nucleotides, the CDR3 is TGTGCCAGCAGCCCGGGACAGGGGATGAACACTGAAGCTTTCTTT. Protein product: CASSPGQGMNTEAFF.

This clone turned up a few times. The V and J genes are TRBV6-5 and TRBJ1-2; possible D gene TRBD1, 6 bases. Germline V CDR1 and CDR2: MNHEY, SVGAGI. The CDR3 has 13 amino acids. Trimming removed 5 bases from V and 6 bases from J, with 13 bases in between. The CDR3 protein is CASSVGTGNGYTF. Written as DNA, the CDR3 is TGTGCCAGCAGTGTAGGTACAGGGAATGGCTACACCTTC.

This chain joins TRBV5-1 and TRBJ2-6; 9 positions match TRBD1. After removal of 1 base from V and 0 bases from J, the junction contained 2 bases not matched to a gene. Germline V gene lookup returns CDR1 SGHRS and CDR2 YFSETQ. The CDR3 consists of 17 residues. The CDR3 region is CASSLTGGGSGANVLTF. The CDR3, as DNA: TGCGCCAGCAGCTTGACAGGGGGCGGCTCTGGGGCCAACGTCCTGACTTTC.

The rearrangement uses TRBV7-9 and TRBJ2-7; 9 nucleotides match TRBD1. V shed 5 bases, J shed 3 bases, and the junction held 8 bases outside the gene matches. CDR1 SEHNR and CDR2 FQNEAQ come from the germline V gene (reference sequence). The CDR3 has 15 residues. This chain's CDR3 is CASSLIGTGNYEQYF. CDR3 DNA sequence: TGTGCCAGCAGCCTCATAGGGACAGGGAACTACGAGCAGTACTTC.

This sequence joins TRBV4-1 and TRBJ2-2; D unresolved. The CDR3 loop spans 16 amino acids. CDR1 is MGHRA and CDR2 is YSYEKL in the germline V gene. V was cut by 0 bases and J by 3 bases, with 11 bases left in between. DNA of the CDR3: TGCGCCAGCAGCCAAGATGGCGGCAGATACACCGGGGAGCTGTTTTTT. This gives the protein CASSQDGGRYTGELFF.

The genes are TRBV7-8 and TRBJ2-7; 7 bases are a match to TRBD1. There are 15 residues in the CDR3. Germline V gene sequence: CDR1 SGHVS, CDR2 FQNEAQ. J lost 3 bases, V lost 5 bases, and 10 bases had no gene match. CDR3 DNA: TGTGCCAGCAGCCCATACACAGGGGCGGGCTACGAGCAGTACTTC. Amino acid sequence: CASSPYTGAGYEQYF.

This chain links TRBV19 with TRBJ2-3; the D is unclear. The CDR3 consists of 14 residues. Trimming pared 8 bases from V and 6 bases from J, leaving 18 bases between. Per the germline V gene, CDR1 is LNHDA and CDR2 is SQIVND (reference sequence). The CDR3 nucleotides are TGTGCCAGTCGAAGTGGCGGCTCCACGGATACGCAGTATTTT. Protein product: CASRSGGSTDTQYF.

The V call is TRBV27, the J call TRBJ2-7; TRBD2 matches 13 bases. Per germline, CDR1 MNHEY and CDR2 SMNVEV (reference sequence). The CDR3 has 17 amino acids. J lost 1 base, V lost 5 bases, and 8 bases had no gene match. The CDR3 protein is CASSPLGLAGESYEQYF. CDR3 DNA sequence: TGTGCCAGCAGTCCTCTAGGACTAGCGGGGGAATCCTACGAGCAGTACTTC.

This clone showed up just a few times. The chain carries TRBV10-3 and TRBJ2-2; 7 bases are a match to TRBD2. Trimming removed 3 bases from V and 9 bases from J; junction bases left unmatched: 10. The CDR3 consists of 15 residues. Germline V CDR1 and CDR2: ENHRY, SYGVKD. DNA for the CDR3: TGTGCCATCAGTGATGGGGGGGATCGGGGCAGGGAGCTGTTTTTT. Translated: CAISDGGDRGRELFF.

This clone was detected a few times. The CDR3 nucleotides are TGTGCCACCAGCAGTGTCGCCCCAGGGGGCCAGGACGAGCAGTACTTC. Translated, it gives CATSSVAPGGQDEQYF. V and J are TRBV15 and TRBJ2-7; 8 bases match TRBD1. The CDR3 runs 16 residues. V trimming: 3 bases; J trimming: 5 bases; junction bases outside the gene matches: 12. The germline V gene encodes CDR1 LNHNV and CDR2 YYDKDF (reference sequence).

CDR3 nucleotide sequence: TGTGCCAGCAGTTTTAAGAGGTCGGGGGAGATTACCGCGAGATACGAGCAGTACTTC. Residues: CASSFKRSGEITARYEQYF. This chain connects TRBV27 to TRBJ2-7, with a weak D call TRBD2 (6 bases). CDR3 length: 19 amino acids. From germline, CDR1 is MNHEY and CDR2 SMNVEV (reference sequence). V dropped 3 bases and J dropped 4 bases, with 28 bases sitting between them.

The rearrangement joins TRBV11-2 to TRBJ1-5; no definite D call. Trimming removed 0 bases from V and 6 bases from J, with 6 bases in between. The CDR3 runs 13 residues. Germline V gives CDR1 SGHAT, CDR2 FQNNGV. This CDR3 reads CASSLEEFQPQHF. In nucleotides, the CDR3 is TGTGCCAGCAGCTTAGAGGAGTTTCAGCCCCAGCATTTT.